This TCR beta chain was documented in a study of CD8 T cells in Susac syndrome. This CDR3 spans 13 amino acids. CDR1 LGHNA and CDR2 YNFKEQ come from the germline V gene. Trimming left V 3 bases short and J 6 bases short, with 9 bases between. From blood CD8+ and CD4+ T cells, the TCR beta chain was sequenced. Through negative isolation, CD4+ and CD8+ T cells were obtained, while TEMRA cells were enriched using FACS. This clonotype was found once. Its specificity is not known. It was with random hexamers that roughly 0.45 to 1 ug RNA was reverse transcribed. With immunoSEQ multiplex PCR, TCR beta CDR3 was amplified across 54 Vbeta and 13 Jbeta. TCRdb recomputed calls from the immunoSEQ multiplex PCR reads with MiXCR, one row per CDR3 protein. The sample lists approximately 220,000 distinct CDR3 sequences, 92% seen once, with roughly 0.15% in the top ten. General study points: It was acknowledged by the study that relatively few individuals were included in its TCR sequencing and HLA analysis.

This TCR was sampled from a human donor with multiple sclerosis. The chain combines TRBV4-2 with TRBJ2-1; no reliable D call. Sequences were obtained from CD8+ T cells from PBMCs. CDR3: CASSHELGNEQFF. The CDR3 DNA follows: TGTGCCAGCAGCCATGAACTGGGCAATGAGCAGTTCTTC.